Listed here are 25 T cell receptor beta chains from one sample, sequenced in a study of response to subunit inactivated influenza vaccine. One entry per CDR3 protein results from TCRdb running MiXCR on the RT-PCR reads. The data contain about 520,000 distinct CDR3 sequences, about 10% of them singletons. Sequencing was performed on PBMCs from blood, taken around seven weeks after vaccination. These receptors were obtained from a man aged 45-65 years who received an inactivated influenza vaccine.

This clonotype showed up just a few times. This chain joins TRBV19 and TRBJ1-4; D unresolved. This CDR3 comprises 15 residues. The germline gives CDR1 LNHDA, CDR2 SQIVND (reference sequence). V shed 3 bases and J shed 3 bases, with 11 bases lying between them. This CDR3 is CASSISGVANEKLFF. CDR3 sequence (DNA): TGTGCCAGTAGTATTAGTGGCGTTGCTAATGAAAAACTGTTTTTT.

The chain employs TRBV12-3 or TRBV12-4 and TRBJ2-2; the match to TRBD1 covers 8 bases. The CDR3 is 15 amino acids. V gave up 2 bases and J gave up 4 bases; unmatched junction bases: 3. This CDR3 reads CASSLRTGPTGELFF. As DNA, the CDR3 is TGTGCCAGCAGTTTAAGGACAGGGCCCACCGGGGAGCTGTTTTTT.

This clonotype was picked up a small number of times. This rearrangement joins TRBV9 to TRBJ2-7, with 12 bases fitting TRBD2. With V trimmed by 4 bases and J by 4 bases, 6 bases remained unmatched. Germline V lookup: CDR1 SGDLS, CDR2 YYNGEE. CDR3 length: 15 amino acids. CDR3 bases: TGTGCCAGCAGCCCACGCGGGACTAGCGGGTACGAGCAGTACTTC. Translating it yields CASSPRGTSGYEQYF.

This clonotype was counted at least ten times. CDR3 amino acids: CSARLAGVADTQYF. The CDR3 DNA reads as TGCAGTGCTAGATTAGCGGGAGTCGCAGATACGCAGTATTTT. V gene TRBV20-1 combines with J gene TRBJ2-3; 9 bases align to TRBD2. The CDR3 runs 14 residues. Germline CDR1 is DFQATT and CDR2 is SNEGSKA (reference sequence). The V gene end was trimmed by 2 bases and the J gene end by 4 bases; junction bases not matched to a gene: 4.

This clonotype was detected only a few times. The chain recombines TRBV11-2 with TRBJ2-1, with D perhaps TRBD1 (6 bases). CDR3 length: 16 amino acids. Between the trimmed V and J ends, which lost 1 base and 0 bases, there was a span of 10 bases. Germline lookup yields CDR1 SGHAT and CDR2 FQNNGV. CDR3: CASSLVRGNSYNEQFF. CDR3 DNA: TGTGCCAGCAGCTTAGTGAGGGGGAACTCCTACAATGAGCAGTTCTTC.

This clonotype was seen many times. The CDR3 here is CSARDLRRVETQYF. CDR3 coding DNA: TGCAGTGCTAGAGATTTAAGAAGAGTGGAGACCCAGTACTTC. This rearrangement joins TRBV20-1 to TRBJ2-5, with unresolved D. The CDR3 totals 14 residues. V lost 0 bases to trimming and J lost 5 bases, with 13 bases between them. The germline V gene has CDR1 DFQATT and CDR2 SNEGSKA (reference sequence).

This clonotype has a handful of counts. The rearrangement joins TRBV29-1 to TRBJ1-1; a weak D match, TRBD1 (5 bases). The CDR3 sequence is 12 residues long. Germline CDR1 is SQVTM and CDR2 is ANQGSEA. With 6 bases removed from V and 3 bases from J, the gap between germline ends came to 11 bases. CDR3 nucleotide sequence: TGCAGCGTCACTGAGGGGTACACTGAAGCTTTCTTT. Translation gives CSVTEGYTEAFF.

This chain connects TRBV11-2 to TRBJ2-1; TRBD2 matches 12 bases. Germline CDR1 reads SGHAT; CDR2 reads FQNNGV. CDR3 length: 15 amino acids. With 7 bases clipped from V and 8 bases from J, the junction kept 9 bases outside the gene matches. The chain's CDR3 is CASINGLAGLYEQFF. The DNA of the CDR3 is TGTGCCAGCATCAACGGACTAGCGGGACTTTATGAGCAGTTCTTC.

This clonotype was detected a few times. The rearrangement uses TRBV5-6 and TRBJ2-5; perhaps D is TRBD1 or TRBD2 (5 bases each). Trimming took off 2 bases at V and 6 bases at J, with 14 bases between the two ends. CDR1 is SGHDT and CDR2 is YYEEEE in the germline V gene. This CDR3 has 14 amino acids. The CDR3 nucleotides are TGTGCCAGCAGCTTTGGGACGGTGGAAAAGACCCAGTACTTC. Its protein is CASSFGTVEKTQYF.

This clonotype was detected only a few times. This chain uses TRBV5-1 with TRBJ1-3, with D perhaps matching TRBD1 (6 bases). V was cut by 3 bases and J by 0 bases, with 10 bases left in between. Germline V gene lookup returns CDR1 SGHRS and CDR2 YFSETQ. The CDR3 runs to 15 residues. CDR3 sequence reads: CASSSQGVSGNTIYF. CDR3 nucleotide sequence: TGCGCCAGCAGCTCACAGGGCGTCTCTGGAAACACCATATATTTT.

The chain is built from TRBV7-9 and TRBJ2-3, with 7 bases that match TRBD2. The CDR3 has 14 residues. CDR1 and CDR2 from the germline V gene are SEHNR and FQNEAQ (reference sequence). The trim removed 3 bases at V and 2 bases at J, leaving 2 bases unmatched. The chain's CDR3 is CASSFGTNTDTQYF. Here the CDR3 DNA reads TGTGCCAGCAGCTTTGGGACTAACACAGATACGCAGTATTTT.

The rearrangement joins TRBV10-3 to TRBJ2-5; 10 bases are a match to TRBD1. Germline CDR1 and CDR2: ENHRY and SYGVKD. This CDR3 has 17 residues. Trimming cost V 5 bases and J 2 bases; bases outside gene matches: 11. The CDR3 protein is CAISNSGTGATQETQYF. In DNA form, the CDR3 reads TGTGCCATCAGTAACTCCGGGACAGGGGCAACACAAGAGACCCAGTACTTC.

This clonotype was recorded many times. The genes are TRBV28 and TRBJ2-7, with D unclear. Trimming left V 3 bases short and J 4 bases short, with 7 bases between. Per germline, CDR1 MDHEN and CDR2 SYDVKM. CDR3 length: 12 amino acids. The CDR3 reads CASSFRTYEQYF. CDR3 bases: TGTGCCAGCAGTTTCAGGACGTACGAGCAGTACTTC. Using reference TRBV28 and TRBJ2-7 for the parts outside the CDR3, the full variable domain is DVKVTQSSRYLVKRTGEKVFLECVQDMDHENMFWYRQDPGLGLRLIYFSYDVKMKEKGDIPEGYSVSREKKERFSLILESASTNQTSMYLCASSFRTYEQYFGPGTRLTVT.

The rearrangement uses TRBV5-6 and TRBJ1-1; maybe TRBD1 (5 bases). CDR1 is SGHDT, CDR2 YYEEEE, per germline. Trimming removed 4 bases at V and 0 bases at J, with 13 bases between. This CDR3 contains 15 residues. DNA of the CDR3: TGTGCCAGCAGCCCAATGACAGTTTTGAACACTGAAGCTTTCTTT. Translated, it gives CASSPMTVLNTEAFF. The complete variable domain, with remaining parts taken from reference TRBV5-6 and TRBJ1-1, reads DAGVTQSPTHLIKTRGQQVTLRCSPKSGHDTVSWYQQALGQGPQFIFQYYEEEERQRGNFPDRFSGHQFPNYSSELNVNALLLGDSALYLCASSPMTVLNTEAFFGQGTRLTVV.

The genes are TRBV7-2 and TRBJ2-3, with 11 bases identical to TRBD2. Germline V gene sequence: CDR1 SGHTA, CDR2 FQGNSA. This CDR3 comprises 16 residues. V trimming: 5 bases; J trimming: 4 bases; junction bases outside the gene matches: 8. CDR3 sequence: CASSKISGGAPDTQYF. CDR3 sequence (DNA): TGTGCCAGCAGCAAAATTAGCGGGGGGGCCCCAGATACGCAGTATTTT.

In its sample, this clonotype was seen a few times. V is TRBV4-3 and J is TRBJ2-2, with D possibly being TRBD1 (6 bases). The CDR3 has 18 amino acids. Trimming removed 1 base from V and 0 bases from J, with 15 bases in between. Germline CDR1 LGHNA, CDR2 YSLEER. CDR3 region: CASSQVFWDNANTGELFF. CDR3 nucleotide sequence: TGCGCCAGCAGCCAAGTTTTTTGGGACAACGCGAACACCGGGGAGCTGTTTTTT.

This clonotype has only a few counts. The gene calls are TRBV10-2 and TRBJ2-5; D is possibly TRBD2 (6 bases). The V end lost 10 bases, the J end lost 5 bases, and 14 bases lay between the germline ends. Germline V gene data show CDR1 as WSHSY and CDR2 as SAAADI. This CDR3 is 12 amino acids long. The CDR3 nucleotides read TGCGCCACCGAGGCGGGATCGGAGACCCAGTACTTC. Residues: CATEAGSETQYF.

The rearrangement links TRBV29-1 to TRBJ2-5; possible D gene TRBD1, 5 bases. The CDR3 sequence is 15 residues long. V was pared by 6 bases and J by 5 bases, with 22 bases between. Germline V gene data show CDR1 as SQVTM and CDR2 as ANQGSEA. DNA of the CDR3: TGCAGCGTAGATCCCCACGCCAGGGTGGGGGAGACCCAGTACTTC. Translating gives CSVDPHARVGETQYF.

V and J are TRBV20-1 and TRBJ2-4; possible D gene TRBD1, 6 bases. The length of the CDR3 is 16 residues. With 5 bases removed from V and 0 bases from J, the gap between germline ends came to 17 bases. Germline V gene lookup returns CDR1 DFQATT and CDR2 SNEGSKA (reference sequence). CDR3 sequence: CSAENSGARAKNIQYF. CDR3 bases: TGCAGTGCTGAGAACTCAGGGGCCCGAGCCAAAAACATTCAGTACTTC.

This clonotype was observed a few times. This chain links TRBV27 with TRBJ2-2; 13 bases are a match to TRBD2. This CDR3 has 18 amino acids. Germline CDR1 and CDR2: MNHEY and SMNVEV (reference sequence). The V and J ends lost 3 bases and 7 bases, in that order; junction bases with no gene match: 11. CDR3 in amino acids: CASSLSRGLAGDHGELFF. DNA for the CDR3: TGTGCCAGCAGTTTGAGCCGAGGACTAGCGGGAGATCACGGGGAGCTGTTTTTT.

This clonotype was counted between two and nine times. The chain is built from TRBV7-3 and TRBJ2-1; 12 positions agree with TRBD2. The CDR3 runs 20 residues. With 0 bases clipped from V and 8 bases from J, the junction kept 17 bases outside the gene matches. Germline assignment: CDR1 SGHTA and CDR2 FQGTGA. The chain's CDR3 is CASSLTLTTGLAGHGDEQFF. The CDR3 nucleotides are TGTGCCAGCAGCTTAACTCTCACCACGGGACTAGCGGGCCATGGGGATGAGCAGTTCTTC. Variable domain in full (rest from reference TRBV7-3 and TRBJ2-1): GAGVSQTPSNKVTEKGKYVELRCDPISGHTALYWYRQSLGQGPEFLIYFQGTGAADDSGLPNDRFFAVRPEGSVSTLKIQRTERGDSAVYLCASSLTLTTGLAGHGDEQFFGPGTRLTVL.

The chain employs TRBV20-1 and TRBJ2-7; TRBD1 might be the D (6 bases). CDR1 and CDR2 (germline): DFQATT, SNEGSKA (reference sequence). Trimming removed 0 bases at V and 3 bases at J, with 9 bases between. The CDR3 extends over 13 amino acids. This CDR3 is CSARDLQGYEQYF. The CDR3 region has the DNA TGCAGTGCTAGAGATCTACAGGGCTACGAGCAGTACTTC.

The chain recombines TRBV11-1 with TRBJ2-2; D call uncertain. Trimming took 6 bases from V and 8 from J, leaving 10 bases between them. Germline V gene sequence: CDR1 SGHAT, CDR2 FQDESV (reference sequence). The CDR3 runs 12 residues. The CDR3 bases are TGTGCCAGCAGAGGGATCGTTGGGGAGCTGTTTTTT. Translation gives CASRGIVGELFF.

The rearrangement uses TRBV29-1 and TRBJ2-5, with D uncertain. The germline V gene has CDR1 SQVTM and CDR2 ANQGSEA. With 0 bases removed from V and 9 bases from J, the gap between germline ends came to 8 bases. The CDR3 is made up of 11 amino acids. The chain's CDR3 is CSVEERTSQYF. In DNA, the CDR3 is TGCAGCGTTGAAGAGAGAACTTCCCAGTACTTC.

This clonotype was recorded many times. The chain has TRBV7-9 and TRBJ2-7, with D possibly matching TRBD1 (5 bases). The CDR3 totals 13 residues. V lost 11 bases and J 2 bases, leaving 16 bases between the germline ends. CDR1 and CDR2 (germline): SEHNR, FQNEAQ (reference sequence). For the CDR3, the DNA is TGTGCCGTAGCTGGCTCAGGGACCTACGAGCAGTACTTC. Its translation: CAVAGSGTYEQYF.